The 31 T cell receptor beta chains reported below all come from one sample, sequenced in a study of cytomegalovirus exposure and HLA in healthy donors. Amplification used 60 Vbeta primers and 13 Jbeta primers. Here immunoSEQ multiplex PCR was the method, and the copy in TCRdb shows in-frame clones only, minus some. This sample has more than 80,000 clones, with roughly 80% found just once. The source material was PBMCs. The receptor set was obtained from a girl aged 2 to 9 in good health and CMV-seropositive.

The chain is built from TRBV28 and TRBJ2-7, with 9 positions matching TRBD2. The trim removed 4 bases at V and 5 bases at J, leaving 6 bases unmatched. The CDR3 is made up of 14 amino acids. CDR1 and CDR2 from the germline V gene are MDHEN and SYDVKM. The CDR3 reads CASSYPGGRDEQYF. The DNA of the CDR3 is TGTGCCAGCAGTTACCCCGGCGGGAGGGACGAGCAGTACTTC.

This clone has just a few counts. This chain uses TRBV9 with TRBJ1-1; 7 nucleotides match TRBD1. V gave up 0 bases and J gave up 11 bases; unmatched junction bases: 10. The germline CDR1 and CDR2 sequences are SGDLS and YYNGEE. The CDR3 contains 14 residues. The CDR3 sequence: CASSVGGGAGEAFF. CDR3 in DNA: TGTGCCAGCAGCGTAGGAGGGGGCGCGGGTGAGGCTTTCTTT. The full variable domain, in which reference TRBV9 and TRBJ1-1 provide the parts outside the CDR3, is DSGVTQTPKHLITATGQRVTLRCSPRSGDLSVYWYQQSLDQGLQFLIQYYNGEERAKGNILERFSAQQFPDLHSELNLSSLELGDSALYFCASSVGGGAGEAFFGQGTRLTVV.

The V and J genes are TRBV5-4 and TRBJ2-7, with TRBD2 matching over 12 bases. The CDR3 is made up of 14 amino acids. Germline values: CDR1 SGHNT, CDR2 YYREEE (reference sequence). V gave up 5 bases and J gave up 7 bases; unmatched junction bases: 7. Here the CDR3 reads CASSPSGRAEEQYF. CDR3 bases: TGTGCCAGCAGTCCTAGCGGGAGGGCCGAGGAGCAGTACTTC.

This rearrangement joins TRBV25-1 to TRBJ2-5, with a tentative D call TRBD1 (6 bases). The CDR3 consists of 14 residues. V shed 8 bases and J shed 4 bases, with 17 bases lying between them. Germline lookup yields CDR1 MGHDK and CDR2 SYGVNS. CDR3 amino acids: CASGPPGDVETQYF. CDR3 DNA: TGTGCCAGCGGGCCCCCAGGGGACGTAGAGACCCAGTACTTC.

The chain is built from TRBV7-9 and TRBJ1-1, with D perhaps TRBD1 (6 bases). The CDR3 has 15 residues. Trimming pared 2 bases from V and 3 bases from J, leaving 13 bases between. Germline CDR1 SEHNR, CDR2 FQNEAQ (reference sequence). The CDR3 nucleotides are TGTGCCAGCAGCTTATTGAGCAGGGGAGACACTGAAGCTTTCTTT. This gives the protein CASSLLSRGDTEAFF.

This clone was observed a single time. V is TRBV6-1 and J is TRBJ1-1; TRBD1 is a possible D gene (6 bases). Germline CDR1 reads MNHNS; CDR2 reads SASEGT. Trimming took 6 bases from V and 2 from J, leaving 16 bases between them. The CDR3 loop spans 15 amino acids. CDR3 amino acids: CASSLGDTDNTEAFF. The CDR3 bases are TGTGCCAGCAGCTTAGGGGACACGGATAACACTGAAGCTTTCTTT.

This sequence joins TRBV2 and TRBJ2-1; 7 nucleotides align to TRBD2. This CDR3 has 15 residues. From germline, CDR1 is SNHLY and CDR2 FYNNEI. Trimming cost V 1 base and J 4 bases; bases outside gene matches: 4. CDR3 region: CASSEGRGKYNEQFF. CDR3 coding DNA: TGTGCCAGCAGTGAAGGGCGGGGGAAATACAATGAGCAGTTCTTC.

The chain employs TRBV28 and TRBJ1-5; TRBD1 is a possible D gene (5 bases). V was trimmed by 2 bases and J by 2 bases, leaving 10 bases between them. Germline CDR1 MDHEN, CDR2 SYDVKM. This CDR3 contains 15 residues. DNA for the CDR3: TGTGCCAGCAGTTTAGGGGGGAGAGGCAATCAGCCCCAGCATTTT. This gives the protein CASSLGGRGNQPQHF.

This clone has only a few counts. The V and J genes are TRBV6-6 and TRBJ2-7; 13 bases align to TRBD2. The CDR3 extends over 16 amino acids. The J segment lost 2 bases and the V segment lost 6 bases, leaving 7 bases of the junction unmatched. Germline V gene sequence: CDR1 MNHNY, CDR2 SVGAGI (reference sequence). The CDR3 DNA sequence: TGTGCCAGCAGACCAAGAGGACTAGCGGGAGCCTACGAGCAGTACTTC. Translating it yields CASRPRGLAGAYEQYF.

This chain joins TRBV30 and TRBJ1-1; TRBD1 might be the D (6 bases). CDR3 length equals 13 residues. CDR1 is GTSNPN and CDR2 is SVGIG in the germline V gene (reference sequence). Trimming cost V 4 bases and J 5 bases, with 14 bases left between them. The chain's CDR3 is CAWNLGGGTEAFF. The CDR3 DNA reads as TGTGCCTGGAACCTAGGGGGAGGGACTGAAGCTTTCTTT.

V is TRBV6-5 and J is TRBJ1-2, with a tentative D call TRBD1 (5 bases). CDR3 length: 15 amino acids. Trimming stripped 0 bases from V and 8 bases from J, with 16 bases between. Germline CDR1 MNHEY, CDR2 SVGAGI. CDR3: CASSYSATAGGGYTF. DNA of the CDR3: TGTGCCAGCAGTTACTCCGCAACCGCGGGGGGAGGCTACACCTTC.

This clone was detected once. V usage is TRBV1 and J usage is TRBJ2-1; the DNA was not compared with TRBD2, the D call given in the table. TRBV1 is a pseudogene locus. The CDR3 runs 19 residues. The CDR3 region has the DNA TGCACCAGCAGCCAAGTTCTAGCGGATTTTTTTCCCTCCTACAATGAGCAGTTCTTC. Translated, it gives CTSSQVLADFFPSYNEQFF.

The chain carries TRBV7-9 and TRBJ1-1, with 10 bases matching TRBD1. The CDR3 is 13 amino acids. The trim removed 5 bases at V and 12 bases at J, leaving 9 bases unmatched. The germline V gene encodes CDR1 SEHNR and CDR2 FQNEAQ (reference sequence). In DNA, the CDR3 is TGTGCCAGCAGCAAAAACGAGGACAGGGGGACTTTCTTT. This codes for CASSKNEDRGTFF.

The chain has TRBV11-2 and TRBJ2-7, with TRBD1 identical over 7 bases. Germline V lookup: CDR1 SGHAT, CDR2 FQNNGV. The V and J ends lost 5 bases and 5 bases, in that order; junction bases with no gene match: 12. CDR3 size: 15 residues. CDR3 sequence: CASSQRQGNPNEQYF. CDR3 bases: TGTGCCAGCAGCCAGAGACAGGGTAACCCTAACGAGCAGTACTTC.

The V gene is TRBV27, the J gene TRBJ2-3, with 8 nucleotides matching TRBD2. This CDR3 contains 15 residues. Germline lookup yields CDR1 MNHEY and CDR2 SMNVEV (reference sequence). Germline trimming cut 7 bases from V and 2 bases from J; bases unmatched to any gene: 8. For the CDR3, the DNA is TGTGCCAGCACCGGGGGGGCCGGCCCCACAGATACGCAGTATTTT. Its translation is CASTGGAGPTDTQYF.

The J gene is TRBJ1-4, the V gene TRBV12-2; the table assigns TRBD1, which was not confirmed against the DNA. TRBV12-2 is tagged as a pseudogene. The CDR3 runs 14 residues. This CDR3 is CASRSRGFNEKLFF. The DNA for the CDR3 is TGTGCAAGTCGCTCGAGGGGGTTCAATGAAAAACTGTTTTTT.

CDR3 nucleotides: TGTGCCAGCAGTTCCTCGTCGACAGGGAGAACAGATACGCAGTATTTT. It specifies CASSSSSTGRTDTQYF. The V and J genes are TRBV28 and TRBJ2-3, with 7 bases fitting TRBD1. Looked up from germline, CDR1 is MDHEN and CDR2 is SYDVKM. The CDR3 extends over 16 amino acids. V dropped 4 bases and J dropped 3; count of bases not matched to a gene: 10.

This chain connects TRBV6-1 to TRBJ2-2; 7 bases agree with TRBD1. Germline CDR1 MNHNS, CDR2 SASEGT. The CDR3 spans 14 residues. V dropped 6 bases and J dropped 5; count of bases not matched to a gene: 6. CDR3 nucleotides: TGTGCCAGCAGCACCGGGACAGTGACCGGGGAGCTGTTTTTT. Translated: CASSTGTVTGELFF.

The rearrangement links TRBV28 to TRBJ2-7; weak D call: TRBD1 (6 bases). The CDR3 consists of 16 residues. V shed 10 bases and J shed 4 bases, with 26 bases lying between them. The V gene's germline CDR1 is MDHEN and CDR2 SYDVKM. CDR3: CATEPGRDTVWYEQYF. CDR3 coding DNA: TGTGCCACCGAACCCGGTAGGGACACGGTATGGTACGAGCAGTACTTC. The full variable domain, its missing parts supplied by reference TRBV28 and TRBJ2-7, is DVKVTQSSRYLVKRTGEKVFLECVQDMDHENMFWYRQDPGLGLRLIYFSYDVKMKEKGDIPEGYSVSREKKERFSLILESASTNQTSMYLCATEPGRDTVWYEQYFGPGTRLTVT.

The chain employs TRBV10-3 and TRBJ2-7; 10 bases are shared with TRBD1. Trimming cost V 4 bases and J 2 bases; bases outside gene matches: 5. Germline V gene sequence: CDR1 ENHRY, CDR2 SYGVKD. The CDR3 totals 15 residues. In DNA form, the CDR3 reads TGTGCCATCAGTGGGGCCGGGACAGGGGCCTACGAGCAGTACTTC. Translating it yields CAISGAGTGAYEQYF.

The chain uses TRBV30 and TRBJ2-3; the D gene is possibly TRBD1 (5 bases). V was clipped by 0 bases and J by 5 bases, with 12 bases between them. The CDR3 is made up of 14 amino acids. Germline CDR1 and CDR2: GTSNPN and SVGIG (reference sequence). CDR3 loop: CAWSVGAWGDTQYF. Here the CDR3 DNA reads TGTGCCTGGAGTGTAGGGGCTTGGGGAGATACGCAGTATTTT.

V usage is TRBV30 and J usage is TRBJ1-5; D is perhaps TRBD1 (6 bases). CDR1 and CDR2 (germline): GTSNPN, SVGIG (reference sequence). With 1 base removed from V and 5 bases from J, the gap between germline ends came to 15 bases. This CDR3 contains 15 residues. The chain's CDR3 is CAWSGGGQGHQPQHF. CDR3 sequence (DNA): TGTGCCTGGAGTGGAGGGGGTCAGGGCCATCAGCCCCAGCATTTT. Supplemented by reference TRBV30 and TRBJ1-5, the full variable domain reads SQTIHQWPATLVQPVGSPLSLECTVEGTSNPNLYWYRQAAGRGLQLLFYSVGIGQISSEVPQNLSASRPQDRQFILSSKKLLLSDSGFYLCAWSGGGQGHQPQHFGDGTRLSIL.

This chain joins TRBV14 and TRBJ1-1; no firm D call. There are 15 residues in the CDR3. Germline loops: CDR1 SGHDN, CDR2 FVKESK. The ends were cut back, 4 bases at V and 2 bases at J, with 14 bases in the middle. CDR3 residues: CASSPPPVSNTEAFF. CDR3 nucleotide sequence: TGTGCCAGCAGCCCGCCCCCGGTCTCTAACACTGAAGCTTTCTTT.

This chain joins TRBV30 and TRBJ1-2, with D possibly matching TRBD1 (5 bases). Germline CDR1 reads GTSNPN; CDR2 reads SVGIG (reference sequence). The V end lost 4 bases, the J end lost 2 bases, and 14 bases lay between the germline ends. This CDR3 comprises 14 residues. The CDR3 region is CAWTRGTLNYGYTF. Written as DNA, the CDR3 is TGTGCCTGGACAAGGGGAACCCTCAACTATGGCTACACCTTC.

This clone has only one observation. The V and J genes are TRBV6-1 and TRBJ2-3; D may be TRBD2 (5 bases). The germline V gene encodes CDR1 MNHNS and CDR2 SASEGT. V dropped 6 bases and J dropped 7 bases, with 20 bases sitting between them. The CDR3 consists of 15 residues. The CDR3 spells CASRIQDGEWNTQYF. CDR3 bases: TGTGCCAGCAGGATCCAGGACGGGGAATGGAATACGCAGTATTTT.

This chain joins TRBV7-2 and TRBJ2-1; 12 nucleotides match TRBD2. This CDR3 spans 19 amino acids. The germline V gene has CDR1 SGHTA and CDR2 FQGNSA. Unmatched junction bases numbered 17, after V lost 3 bases and J lost 8 bases. CDR3 sequence: CASSFFVGLAGGPGDEQFF. The CDR3, as DNA: TGTGCCAGCAGCTTTTTTGTGGGGCTAGCGGGAGGGCCAGGCGATGAGCAGTTCTTC.

V is TRBV9 and J is TRBJ2-1, with TRBD2 matching 11 bases. V trimming: 3 bases; J trimming: 7 bases; junction bases outside the gene matches: 6. Germline V gene lookup returns CDR1 SGDLS and CDR2 YYNGEE. The CDR3 consists of 15 residues. DNA of the CDR3: TGTGCCAGCAGCGGGGGGGGACTAGCGGCAAATGAGCAGTTCTTC. Protein sequence: CASSGGGLAANEQFF.

This chain connects TRBV29-1 to TRBJ2-2; D not resolved. The CDR3 consists of 12 residues. Per germline, CDR1 SQVTM and CDR2 ANQGSEA. Trimming took 4 bases from V and 6 from J, leaving 9 bases between them. The CDR3 sequence is CSVARLAGELFF. The CDR3 DNA is TGCAGCGTTGCCCGCCTAGCCGGGGAGCTGTTTTTT.

This chain connects TRBV28 to TRBJ1-1; 7 bases line up with TRBD1. J was trimmed by 0 bases and V by 5 bases; bases with no gene match: 6. Germline V gives CDR1 MDHEN, CDR2 SYDVKM. The CDR3 is 15 amino acids. The CDR3 loop is CASSPPRGVNTEAFF. For the CDR3, the DNA is TGTGCCAGCAGTCCCCCCAGGGGGGTGAACACTGAAGCTTTCTTT.

The chain combines TRBV11-3 with TRBJ2-1; D uncertain. Germline CDR1 SGHNT, CDR2 YENEEA. V lost 3 bases, J lost 9 bases, and 15 bases lay in between. CDR3 length: 14 residues. The DNA for the CDR3 is TGTGCCAGCAGCTTTATCGGGTCATCCGGTGAGCAGTTCTTC. This codes for CASSFIGSSGEQFF.

This clone was observed a few times. The chain combines TRBV29-1 with TRBJ1-1; a possible D gene is TRBD1 (5 bases). Germline CDR1 reads SQVTM; CDR2 reads ANQGSEA. Trimming left V 5 bases short and J 3 bases short, with 7 bases between. The CDR3 covers 11 residues. CDR3 region: CSVQGYTEAFF. The CDR3 coding sequence is TGCAGCGTTCAGGGATACACTGAAGCTTTCTTT.